Listed below are T cell receptor beta chains from one sample, sequenced in a study of T cells in Graves' hyperthyroidism and ophthalmopathy. MiXCR was run by TCRdb on the multiplex PCR reads, yielding one entry per CDR3 protein. The sample records some 510,000 distinct CDR3 sequences, more than 20% being singletons. The sample consisted of blood. These receptors all come from a man aged 18 to 29 with Graves' hyperthyroidism. The CDR3 runs from the conserved cysteine through the conserved F or W. The D gene is left open where the match is weak. Some rows mark clone size as missing; the rest say once, few, many or name a class of expanded clone.

j_gene: TRBJ2-7
len: 11
abundance: many
v_gene: TRBV7-8
d_gene: NA
CDR3nt: TGTGCCAGCACCCCAGGGGTCGAGCAGTACTTC
CDR3aa: CASTPGVEQYF

j_gene: TRBJ1-5
len: 16
abundance: NA
v_gene: TRBV12-3/TRBV12-4
d_gene: NA
CDR3nt: TGTGCCAGCAGTTCCGGGACACCATATAGCAATCAGCCCCAGCATTTT
CDR3aa: CASSSGTPYSNQPQHF

j_gene: TRBJ2-7
len: 13
abundance: many
v_gene: TRBV28
d_gene: NA
CDR3nt: TGTGCCAGCAGTTTAGGGGAGCCTTCCGAGCAGTACTTC
CDR3aa: CASSLGEPSEQYF

j_gene: TRBJ2-7
len: 15
abundance: many
v_gene: TRBV19
d_gene: TRBD1
CDR3nt: TGTGCCAGTAGTGACCCAGGACAGGCGGGCTACGAGCAGTACTTC
CDR3aa: CASSDPGQAGYEQYF

j_gene: TRBJ1-2
len: 14
abundance: many
v_gene: TRBV6-2/TRBV6-3
d_gene: NA
CDR3nt: TGTGCCAGCAGTTACAATGTGCAGGCCTATGGCTACACCTTC
CDR3aa: CASSYNVQAYGYTF

j_gene: TRBJ1-5
len: 16
abundance: NA
v_gene: TRBV4-2
d_gene: NA
CDR3nt: TGTGCCAGCAGCCGTCAATCTGGACGGGGCAATCAGCCCCAGCATTTT
CDR3aa: CASSRQSGRGNQPQHF

j_gene: TRBJ2-2
len: 14
abundance: few
v_gene: TRBV4-1
d_gene: NA
CDR3nt: TGCGCCAGCAGGAACGACGCGAACACCGGGGAGCTGTTTTTT
CDR3aa: CASRNDANTGELFF

j_gene: TRBJ1-2
len: 14
abundance: many
v_gene: TRBV9
d_gene: NA
CDR3nt: TGTGCCAGCACCCCGACGGGGAGGCGCTATGGCTACACCTTC
CDR3aa: CASTPTGRRYGYTF

j_gene: TRBJ2-4
len: 13
abundance: NA
v_gene: TRBV6-5
d_gene: TRBD1
CDR3nt: TGTGCCGCTGAGGGGGCTGGCAAAAACATTCAGTACTTC
CDR3aa: CAAEGAGKNIQYF

j_gene: TRBJ1-5
len: 14
abundance: many
v_gene: TRBV9
d_gene: NA
CDR3nt: TGTGCCAGCAGCCCCGGACACATCGATCAGCCCCAGCATTTT
CDR3aa: CASSPGHIDQPQHF

j_gene: TRBJ2-7
len: 14
abundance: NA
v_gene: TRBV7-2
d_gene: TRBD1
CDR3nt: TGTGCCAGCAGCTTAGACAGGGGCCACTACGAGCAGTACTTC
CDR3aa: CASSLDRGHYEQYF

j_gene: TRBJ2-7
len: 17
abundance: NA
v_gene: TRBV4-2
d_gene: NA
CDR3nt: TGTGCCAGCAGCCAAGATAAGGCGTTGGGGGAGCTCTACGAGCAGTACTTC
CDR3aa: CASSQDKALGELYEQYF

j_gene: TRBJ2-7
len: 14
abundance: NA
v_gene: TRBV25-1
d_gene: NA
CDR3nt: TGTGCCAGCAGTGAAATGGGGGGAGTTTACGAGCAGTACTTC
CDR3aa: CASSEMGGVYEQYF

j_gene: TRBJ2-5
len: 15
abundance: NA
v_gene: TRBV19
d_gene: NA
CDR3nt: TGTGCCAGTAGTGCACAGGGATGGGGGCCCGAGACCCAGTACTTC
CDR3aa: CASSAQGWGPETQYF

j_gene: TRBJ1-6
len: 14
abundance: many
v_gene: TRBV7-6
d_gene: NA
CDR3nt: TGTGCCAGCAGCTTACCGGGAAATAATTCACCCCTCCACTTT
CDR3aa: CASSLPGNNSPLHF

j_gene: TRBJ1-1
len: 12
abundance: many
v_gene: TRBV12-5
d_gene: NA
CDR3nt: TGTGCTAGTGCTCCACAGGACGCTGAAGCTTTCTTT
CDR3aa: CASAPQDAEAFF

j_gene: TRBJ2-7
len: 15
abundance: many
v_gene: TRBV6-5
d_gene: NA
CDR3nt: TGTGCCAGCAGTTACTCGGGGCAGGGGAGTGACGAGCAGTACTTC
CDR3aa: CASSYSGQGSDEQYF

j_gene: TRBJ1-2
len: 14
abundance: many
v_gene: TRBV5-1
d_gene: NA
CDR3nt: TGCGCCAGCAGCCCTGCGCCGGGGGACTATGGCTACACCTTC
CDR3aa: CASSPAPGDYGYTF

j_gene: TRBJ2-2
len: 16
abundance: NA
v_gene: TRBV5-6
d_gene: TRBD1
CDR3nt: TGTGCCAGCAGCCCCTTGGGCAGGGGGCACACCGGGGAGCTGTTTTTT
CDR3aa: CASSPLGRGHTGELFF

j_gene: TRBJ2-5
len: 14
abundance: many
v_gene: TRBV11-2
d_gene: NA
CDR3nt: TGTGCCAGCAGCGCCTGGACAGCCGGGGAGACCCAGTACTTC
CDR3aa: CASSAWTAGETQYF

j_gene: TRBJ1-3
len: 17
abundance: many
v_gene: TRBV19
d_gene: NA
CDR3nt: TGTGCCAGTAGTATAACAGACGGGACAACCTCTGGAAACACCATATATTTT
CDR3aa: CASSITDGTTSGNTIYF

j_gene: TRBJ1-5
len: 13
abundance: many
v_gene: TRBV19
d_gene: NA
CDR3nt: TGTGCCAGTAGTATGATGATCAATCAGCCCCAGCATTTT
CDR3aa: CASSMMINQPQHF

j_gene: TRBJ2-5
len: 14
abundance: many
v_gene: TRBV20-1
d_gene: NA
CDR3nt: TGCAGTGCTAGAGATTTCAGGGGTGGAGAGACCCAGTACTTC
CDR3aa: CSARDFRGGETQYF

j_gene: TRBJ2-5
len: 15
abundance: NA
v_gene: TRBV6-5
d_gene: NA
CDR3nt: TGTGCCAGCAGTTACAGAACGGGGAGACAAGAGACCCAGTACTTC
CDR3aa: CASSYRTGRQETQYF

j_gene: TRBJ2-7
len: 13
abundance: NA
v_gene: TRBV20-1
d_gene: NA
CDR3nt: TGCAGTGCTAGTGGCCTTTCCTCCTACGAGCAGTACTTC
CDR3aa: CSASGLSSYEQYF

j_gene: TRBJ2-2
len: 15
abundance: few
v_gene: TRBV28
d_gene: NA
CDR3nt: TGTGCCAGCACCACGACCTTCGCGGGGACCGGGGAGCTGTTTTTT
CDR3aa: CASTTTFAGTGELFF

j_gene: TRBJ1-3
len: 18
abundance: NA
v_gene: TRBV6-2/TRBV6-3
d_gene: TRBD1
CDR3nt: TGTGCCAGCAGTTACACCTGGCGCCCGGGACAGACTGGAAACACCATATATTTT
CDR3aa: CASSYTWRPGQTGNTIYF

j_gene: TRBJ1-5
len: 16
abundance: few
v_gene: TRBV12-3/TRBV12-4
d_gene: TRBD1
CDR3nt: TGTGCCAGCAGTTTATCCCTCGGACAGGTGAATCAGCCCCAGCATTTT
CDR3aa: CASSLSLGQVNQPQHF

j_gene: TRBJ1-1
len: 13
abundance: many
v_gene: TRBV29-1
d_gene: NA
CDR3nt: TGCAGCGTTGAAGAGGGGGACTGGTCTGAAGCTTTCTTT
CDR3aa: CSVEEGDWSEAFF

j_gene: TRBJ1-2
len: 13
abundance: many
v_gene: TRBV29-1
d_gene: NA
CDR3nt: TGCAGCGTTGCCCCGGCCGGTTACTATGGCTACACCTTC
CDR3aa: CSVAPAGYYGYTF

j_gene: TRBJ2-7
len: 16
abundance: many
v_gene: TRBV20-1
d_gene: TRBD2
CDR3nt: TGCAGTGCTAGAGATCTTCTAGCGGGGGAATTCTACGAGCAGTACTTC
CDR3aa: CSARDLLAGEFYEQYF

j_gene: TRBJ1-2
len: 15
abundance: few
v_gene: TRBV28
d_gene: TRBD1
CDR3nt: TGTGCCAGCAGTTTAGCCGGGACAGGGGACGATGGCTACACCTTC
CDR3aa: CASSLAGTGDDGYTF

j_gene: TRBJ1-6
len: 16
abundance: few
v_gene: TRBV10-3
d_gene: TRBD1
CDR3nt: TGTGCCATCAGTGAAATCCGACAGGGACCGAATTCACCCCTCCACTTT
CDR3aa: CAISEIRQGPNSPLHF

j_gene: TRBJ1-2
len: 13
abundance: many
v_gene: TRBV19
d_gene: NA
CDR3nt: TGTGCCAGTAGTATGGGCACTAACTATGGCTACACCTTC
CDR3aa: CASSMGTNYGYTF

j_gene: TRBJ2-7
len: 13
abundance: many
v_gene: TRBV2
d_gene: NA
CDR3nt: TGTGCCAGCAAGAGGGATACAGGGAACGAGCAGTACTTC
CDR3aa: CASKRDTGNEQYF

j_gene: TRBJ1-1
len: 13
abundance: many
v_gene: TRBV27
d_gene: TRBD1
CDR3nt: TGTGCCAGCAGTTATCAACAGGGGGAGTTGGCTTTCTTT
CDR3aa: CASSYQQGELAFF

j_gene: TRBJ1-2
len: 13
abundance: NA
v_gene: TRBV15
d_gene: NA
CDR3nt: TGTGCCACCAGCAGAGATCAGCTCTATGGCTACACCTTC
CDR3aa: CATSRDQLYGYTF

j_gene: TRBJ1-2
len: 13
abundance: many
v_gene: TRBV4-1
d_gene: TRBD1
CDR3nt: TGCGCCAGCAGCCAGACAGGGAACTATGGCTACACCTTC
CDR3aa: CASSQTGNYGYTF

j_gene: TRBJ2-5
len: 15
abundance: many
v_gene: TRBV3-1
d_gene: TRBD2
CDR3nt: TGTGCCAGCAGCCAAGATTTCGAGCGGGGAGAGACCCAGTACTTC
CDR3aa: CASSQDFERGETQYF

j_gene: TRBJ1-1
len: 13
abundance: once
v_gene: TRBV5-6
d_gene: NA
CDR3nt: TGTGCCAGCAGCTACGACAAGAACACTGAAGCTGTCTTT
CDR3aa: CASSYDKNTEAVF

j_gene: TRBJ1-2
len: 15
abundance: many
v_gene: TRBV19
d_gene: TRBD1
CDR3nt: TGTGCCAGTAGTAACCGGACAGGGGCGTACTATGGCTACACCTTC
CDR3aa: CASSNRTGAYYGYTF

j_gene: TRBJ2-5
len: 13
abundance: many
v_gene: TRBV6-1
d_gene: NA
CDR3nt: TGTGCCAGCAGCGGCGTTGGGCAAGAGACCCAGTACTTC
CDR3aa: CASSGVGQETQYF

j_gene: TRBJ2-5
len: 15
abundance: many
v_gene: TRBV28
d_gene: NA
CDR3nt: TGTGCCAGCACCGCCTTAGGGGGGACCCAAGAGACCCAGTACTTC
CDR3aa: CASTALGGTQETQYF

j_gene: TRBJ1-1
len: 17
abundance: many
v_gene: TRBV12-3/TRBV12-4
d_gene: TRBD1
CDR3nt: TGTGCCAGCAGCCCCGGGACAGGGATTCTTGCGAACACTGAAGCTTTCTTT
CDR3aa: CASSPGTGILANTEAFF

j_gene: TRBJ2-5
len: 15
abundance: NA
v_gene: TRBV6-1
d_gene: TRBD2
CDR3nt: TGTGCCAGCAGTCCCCGGGAGACCGGGGGGGAGACCCAGTACTTC
CDR3aa: CASSPRETGGETQYF

j_gene: TRBJ2-7
len: 21
abundance: NA
v_gene: TRBV24-1
d_gene: TRBD2
CDR3nt: TGTGCCACCAGCAAAGAGGACGGGAAGCTGGGACTAGCGGGAGTCACCTACGAGCAGTACTTC
CDR3aa: CATSKEDGKLGLAGVTYEQYF

j_gene: TRBJ1-3
len: 14
abundance: many
v_gene: TRBV12-3/TRBV12-4
d_gene: NA
CDR3nt: TGTGCCAGCAGAAAAGGGGGAGGAGGAAACACCATATATTTT
CDR3aa: CASRKGGGGNTIYF

j_gene: TRBJ1-1
len: 17
abundance: many
v_gene: TRBV28
d_gene: NA
CDR3nt: TGTGCCAGCAGTTCTCCTCTTTTTGAAAGGAGGGATACTGAAGCTTTCTTT
CDR3aa: CASSSPLFERRDTEAFF

j_gene: TRBJ2-2
len: 15
abundance: many
v_gene: TRBV9
d_gene: NA
CDR3nt: TGTGCCAGCAGCGTATGGGGGCAGGACACCGGGGAGCTGTTTTTT
CDR3aa: CASSVWGQDTGELFF

j_gene: TRBJ2-7
len: 12
abundance: many
v_gene: TRBV29-1
d_gene: NA
CDR3nt: TGCAGCGCCTCCGGGCCAAATGACGAGCAGTACTTC
CDR3aa: CSASGPNDEQYF

j_gene: TRBJ2-5
len: 14
abundance: NA
v_gene: TRBV10-3
d_gene: NA
CDR3nt: TGTGCCATCAGTGATCCGCAAACGGGGGAGACCCAGTACTTC
CDR3aa: CAISDPQTGETQYF

j_gene: TRBJ2-7
len: 14
abundance: many
v_gene: TRBV2
d_gene: NA
CDR3nt: TGTGCCAGCAGTGAATCCGCAATCGGAGTCGAGCAGTACTTC
CDR3aa: CASSESAIGVEQYF

j_gene: TRBJ2-7
len: 16
abundance: few
v_gene: TRBV18
d_gene: TRBD1
CDR3nt: TGTGCCAGCTCACCACTCGGTAGCACAGGGGGCGCTGGGCAGTACTTC
CDR3aa: CASSPLGSTGGAGQYF

j_gene: TRBJ2-7
len: 15
abundance: many
v_gene: TRBV28
d_gene: NA
CDR3nt: TGTGCCAGCAGTTTCCTCCGACGGTACTCCTACGAGCAGTACTTC
CDR3aa: CASSFLRRYSYEQYF

j_gene: TRBJ2-3
len: 14
abundance: few
v_gene: TRBV2
d_gene: NA
CDR3nt: TGTGCCATCGGACGTAGCGTAAGCACAGATACGCAGTATTTT
CDR3aa: CAIGRSVSTDTQYF

j_gene: TRBJ2-7
len: 15
abundance: NA
v_gene: TRBV7-2
d_gene: TRBD2
CDR3nt: TGTGCCAGCAGCGCCAGAGCGGGAGGGCCGTACGAGCAGTACTTC
CDR3aa: CASSARAGGPYEQYF

j_gene: TRBJ1-2
len: 14
abundance: NA
v_gene: TRBV28
d_gene: NA
CDR3nt: TGTGCCAGCAGTCCCCTGGGACACCTCTATGGCTACACCTTC
CDR3aa: CASSPLGHLYGYTF

j_gene: TRBJ1-1
len: 14
abundance: many
v_gene: TRBV14
d_gene: NA
CDR3nt: TGTGCCAGCAGCCAAGATCTAGGGAACACTGAAGCTTTCTTT
CDR3aa: CASSQDLGNTEAFF